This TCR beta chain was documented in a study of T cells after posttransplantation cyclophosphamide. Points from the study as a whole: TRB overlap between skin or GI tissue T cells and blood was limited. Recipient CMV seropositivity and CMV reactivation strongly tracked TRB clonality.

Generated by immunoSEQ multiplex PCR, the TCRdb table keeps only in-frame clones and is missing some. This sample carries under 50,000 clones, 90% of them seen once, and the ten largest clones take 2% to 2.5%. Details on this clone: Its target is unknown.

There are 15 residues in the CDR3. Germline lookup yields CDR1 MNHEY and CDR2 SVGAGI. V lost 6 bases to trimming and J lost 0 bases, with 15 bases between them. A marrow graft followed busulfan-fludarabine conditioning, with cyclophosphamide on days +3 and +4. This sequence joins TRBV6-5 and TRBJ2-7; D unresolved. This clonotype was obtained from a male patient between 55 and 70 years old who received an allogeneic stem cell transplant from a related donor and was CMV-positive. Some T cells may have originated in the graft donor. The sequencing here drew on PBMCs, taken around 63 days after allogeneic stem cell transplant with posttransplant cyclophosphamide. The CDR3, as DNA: TGTGCCAGCAGACCCCCGCGAGTTCACTCCTACGAGCAGTACTTC. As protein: CASRPPRVHSYEQYF.